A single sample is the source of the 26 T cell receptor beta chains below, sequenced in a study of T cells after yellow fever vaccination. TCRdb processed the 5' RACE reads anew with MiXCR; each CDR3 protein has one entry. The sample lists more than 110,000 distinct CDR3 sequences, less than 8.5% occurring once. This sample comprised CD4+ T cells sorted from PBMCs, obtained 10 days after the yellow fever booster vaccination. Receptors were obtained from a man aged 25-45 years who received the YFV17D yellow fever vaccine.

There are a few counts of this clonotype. The CDR3 here is CASSPRLAGATDTQYF. The CDR3, as DNA: TGTGCCAGCAGCCCGCGACTAGCGGGAGCGACAGATACGCAGTATTTT. This sequence joins TRBV7-2 and TRBJ2-3; 12 nucleotides line up with TRBD2. Germline trimming cut 5 bases from V and 3 bases from J; bases unmatched to any gene: 6. The CDR3 is made up of 16 amino acids. Germline CDR1 reads SGHTA; CDR2 reads FQGNSA.

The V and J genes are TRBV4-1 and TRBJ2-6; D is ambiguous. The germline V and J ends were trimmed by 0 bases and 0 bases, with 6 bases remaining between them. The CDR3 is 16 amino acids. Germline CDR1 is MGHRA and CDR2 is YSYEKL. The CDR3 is CASSQDLFSGANVLTF. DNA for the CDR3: TGCGCCAGCAGCCAAGATCTCTTCTCTGGGGCCAACGTCCTGACTTTC.

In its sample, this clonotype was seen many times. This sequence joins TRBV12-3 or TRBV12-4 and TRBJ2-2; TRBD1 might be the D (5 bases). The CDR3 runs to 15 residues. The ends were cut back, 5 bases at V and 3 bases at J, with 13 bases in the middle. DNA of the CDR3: TGTGCCAGCAGTGCCGGTTTAGGGGACACCGGGGAGCTGTTTTTT. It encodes CASSAGLGDTGELFF.

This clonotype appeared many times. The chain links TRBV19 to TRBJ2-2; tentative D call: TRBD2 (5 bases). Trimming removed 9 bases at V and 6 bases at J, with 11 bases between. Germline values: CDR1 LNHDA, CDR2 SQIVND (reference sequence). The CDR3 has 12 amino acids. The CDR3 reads CASTRVSGELFF. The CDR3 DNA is TGTGCCAGCACGAGGGTTTCCGGGGAGCTGTTTTTT.

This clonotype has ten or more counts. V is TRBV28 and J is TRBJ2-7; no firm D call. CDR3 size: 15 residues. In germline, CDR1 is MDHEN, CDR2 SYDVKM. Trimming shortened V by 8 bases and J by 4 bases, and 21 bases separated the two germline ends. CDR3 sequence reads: CASGGSAQSLYEQYF. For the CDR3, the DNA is TGTGCCAGCGGTGGGTCGGCCCAAAGTCTTTACGAGCAGTACTTC.

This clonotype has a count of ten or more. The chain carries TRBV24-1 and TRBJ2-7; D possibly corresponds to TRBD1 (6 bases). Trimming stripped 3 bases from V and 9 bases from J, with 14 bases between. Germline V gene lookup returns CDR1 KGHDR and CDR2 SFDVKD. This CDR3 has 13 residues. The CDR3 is CATSDKVTGLQYF. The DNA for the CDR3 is TGTGCCACCAGTGATAAAGTGACAGGTCTGCAGTACTTC.

The CDR3, as DNA: TGTGCCAGCAGCTCACTAGCGGGAGTTAAAGATACGCAGTATTTT. Translation: CASSSLAGVKDTQYF. The gene calls are TRBV7-2 and TRBJ2-3; 11 bases are a match to TRBD2. V lost 4 bases, J lost 5 bases, and 5 bases stayed unmatched. The CDR3 runs to 15 residues. CDR1 SGHTA and CDR2 FQGNSA come from the germline V gene.

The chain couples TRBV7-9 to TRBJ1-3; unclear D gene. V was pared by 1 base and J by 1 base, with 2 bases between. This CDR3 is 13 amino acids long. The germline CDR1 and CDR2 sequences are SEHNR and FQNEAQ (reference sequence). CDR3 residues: CASSLDSGNTIYF. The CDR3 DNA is TGTGCCAGCAGCTTAGATTCTGGAAACACCATATATTTT.

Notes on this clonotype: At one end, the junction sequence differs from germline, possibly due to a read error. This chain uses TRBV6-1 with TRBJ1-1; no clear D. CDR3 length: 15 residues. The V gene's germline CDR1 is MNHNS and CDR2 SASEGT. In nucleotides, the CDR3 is TGTTCCAGCAGCTCTTCTTTGGGCAGCGCAGGCGGAGCTTTCTTT. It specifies CSSSSSLGSAGGAFF.

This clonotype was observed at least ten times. CDR3 residues: CSARDKGEGPEAFF. The CDR3 DNA is TGCAGTGCTAGGGACAAAGGGGAAGGCCCTGAAGCTTTCTTT. This chain uses TRBV20-1 with TRBJ1-1, with D perhaps matching TRBD1 (5 bases). Germline CDR1 and CDR2: DFQATT and SNEGSKA (reference sequence). This CDR3 is 14 amino acids long. The ends were cut back, 3 bases at V and 6 bases at J, with 17 bases in the middle.

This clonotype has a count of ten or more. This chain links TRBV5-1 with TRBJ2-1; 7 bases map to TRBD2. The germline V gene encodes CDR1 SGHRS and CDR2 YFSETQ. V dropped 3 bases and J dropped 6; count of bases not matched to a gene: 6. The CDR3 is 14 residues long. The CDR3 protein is CASSSGGGVNEQFF. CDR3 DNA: TGCGCCAGCAGCTCGGGAGGAGGAGTCAATGAGCAGTTCTTC.

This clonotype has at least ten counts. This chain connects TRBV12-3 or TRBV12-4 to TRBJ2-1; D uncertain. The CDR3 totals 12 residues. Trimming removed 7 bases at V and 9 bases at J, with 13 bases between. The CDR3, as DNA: TGTGCCAGCACCCGTGGTATCGGTGAGCAGTTCTTC. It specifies CASTRGIGEQFF.

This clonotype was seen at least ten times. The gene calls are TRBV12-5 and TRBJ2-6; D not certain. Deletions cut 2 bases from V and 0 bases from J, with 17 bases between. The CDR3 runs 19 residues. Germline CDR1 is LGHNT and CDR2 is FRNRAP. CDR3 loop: CASGLLFDGSPSGANVLTF. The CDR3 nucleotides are TGTGCTAGTGGTTTGTTGTTCGATGGGTCCCCCTCTGGGGCCAACGTCCTGACTTTC.

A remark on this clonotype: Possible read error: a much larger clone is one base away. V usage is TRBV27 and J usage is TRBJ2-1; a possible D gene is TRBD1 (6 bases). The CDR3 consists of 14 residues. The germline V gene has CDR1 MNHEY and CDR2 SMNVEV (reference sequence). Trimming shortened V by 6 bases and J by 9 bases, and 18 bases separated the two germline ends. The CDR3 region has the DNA TGTGCCAGCAGGGAACAGGGCCCGAGTGGTGAGCAGTTCTTC. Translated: CASREQGPSGEQFF.

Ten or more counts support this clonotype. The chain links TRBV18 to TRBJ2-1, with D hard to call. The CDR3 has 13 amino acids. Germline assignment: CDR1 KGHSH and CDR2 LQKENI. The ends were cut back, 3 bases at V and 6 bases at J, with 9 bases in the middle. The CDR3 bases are TGTGCCAGCTCACCTGTTCAGGTCAATGAGCAGTTCTTC. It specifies CASSPVQVNEQFF.

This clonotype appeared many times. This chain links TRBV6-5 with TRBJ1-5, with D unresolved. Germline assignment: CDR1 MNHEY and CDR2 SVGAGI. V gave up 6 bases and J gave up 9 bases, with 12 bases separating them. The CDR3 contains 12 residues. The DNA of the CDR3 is TGTGCCAGCAGCGACCCGAGCGGGCCCCAGCATTTT. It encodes CASSDPSGPQHF.

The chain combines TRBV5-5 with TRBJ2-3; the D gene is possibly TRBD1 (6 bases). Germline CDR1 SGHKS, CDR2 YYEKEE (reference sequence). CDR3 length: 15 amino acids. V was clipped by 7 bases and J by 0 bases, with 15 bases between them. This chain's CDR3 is CASGLGHLSTDTQYF. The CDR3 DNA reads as TGTGCCAGCGGCCTGGGACACCTCAGCACAGATACGCAGTATTTT.

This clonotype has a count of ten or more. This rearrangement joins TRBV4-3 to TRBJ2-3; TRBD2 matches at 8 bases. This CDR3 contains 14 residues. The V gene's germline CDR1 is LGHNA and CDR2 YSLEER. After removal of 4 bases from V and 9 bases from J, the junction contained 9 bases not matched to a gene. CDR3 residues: CASSPSAGADTQYF. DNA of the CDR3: TGCGCCAGCAGCCCTTCAGCGGGGGCTGACACGCAGTATTTT.

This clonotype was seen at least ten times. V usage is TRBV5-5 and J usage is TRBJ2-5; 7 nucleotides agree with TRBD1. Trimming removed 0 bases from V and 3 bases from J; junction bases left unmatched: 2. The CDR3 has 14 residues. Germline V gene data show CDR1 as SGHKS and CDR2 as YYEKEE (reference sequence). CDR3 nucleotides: TGTGCCAGCAGCTTGGCTGACAGGGAAGAGACCCAGTACTTC. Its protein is CASSLADREETQYF.

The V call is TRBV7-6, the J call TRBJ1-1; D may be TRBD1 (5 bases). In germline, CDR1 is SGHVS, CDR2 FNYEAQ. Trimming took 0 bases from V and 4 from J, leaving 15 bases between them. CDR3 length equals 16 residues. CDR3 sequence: CASSLAQAGSGTEAFF. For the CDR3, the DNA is TGTGCCAGCAGCTTAGCCCAGGCAGGGTCGGGCACTGAAGCTTTCTTT.

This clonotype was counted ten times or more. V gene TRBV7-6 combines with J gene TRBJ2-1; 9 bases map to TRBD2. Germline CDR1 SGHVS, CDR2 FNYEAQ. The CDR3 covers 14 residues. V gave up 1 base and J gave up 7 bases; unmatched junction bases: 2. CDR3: CASSLDSGGNEQFF. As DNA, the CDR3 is TGTGCCAGCAGCTTAGATAGCGGGGGTAATGAGCAGTTCTTC.

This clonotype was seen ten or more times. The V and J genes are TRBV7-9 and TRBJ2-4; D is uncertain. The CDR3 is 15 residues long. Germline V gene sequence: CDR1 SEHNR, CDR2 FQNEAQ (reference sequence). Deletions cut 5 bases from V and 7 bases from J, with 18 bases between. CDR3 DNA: TGTGCCAGCAGCCCGCCCCCAAGGATCGGCAACATTCAGTACTTC. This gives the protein CASSPPPRIGNIQYF. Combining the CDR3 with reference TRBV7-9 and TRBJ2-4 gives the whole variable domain DTGVSQNPRHKITKRGQNVTFRCDPISEHNRLYWYRQTLGQGPEFLTYFQNEAQLEKSRLLSDRFSAERPKGSFSTLEIQRTEQGDSAMYLCASSPPPRIGNIQYFGAGTRLSVL.

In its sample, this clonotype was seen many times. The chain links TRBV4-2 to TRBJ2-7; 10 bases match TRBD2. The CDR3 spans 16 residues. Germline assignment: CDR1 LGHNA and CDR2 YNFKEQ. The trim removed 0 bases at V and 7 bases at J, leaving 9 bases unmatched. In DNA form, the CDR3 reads TGTGCCAGCAGCCAAGATGTGGTAGCGGGAGGTTTAGAGCAGTACTTC. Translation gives CASSQDVVAGGLEQYF.

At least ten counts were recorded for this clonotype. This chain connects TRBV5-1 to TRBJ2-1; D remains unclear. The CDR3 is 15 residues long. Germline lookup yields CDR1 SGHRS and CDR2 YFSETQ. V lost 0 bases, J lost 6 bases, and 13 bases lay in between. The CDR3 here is CASSLGSSKGNEQFF. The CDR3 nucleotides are TGCGCCAGCAGCTTGGGGAGTTCGAAAGGCAATGAGCAGTTCTTC.

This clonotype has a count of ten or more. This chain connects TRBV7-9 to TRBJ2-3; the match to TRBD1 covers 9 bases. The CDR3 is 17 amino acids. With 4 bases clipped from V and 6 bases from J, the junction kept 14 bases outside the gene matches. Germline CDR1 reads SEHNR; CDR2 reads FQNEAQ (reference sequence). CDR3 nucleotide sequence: TGTGCCAGCAGCTGGTGGGTCCCGGGACAGGGACACGATACGCAGTATTTT. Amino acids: CASSWWVPGQGHDTQYF.

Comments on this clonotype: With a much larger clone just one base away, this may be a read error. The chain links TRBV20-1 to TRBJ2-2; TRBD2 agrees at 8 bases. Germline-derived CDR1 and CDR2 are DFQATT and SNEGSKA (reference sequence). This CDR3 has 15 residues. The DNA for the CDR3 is TGCAGTGCCCCTCGAGCGGGAGAGAACACCTGGGAGCTGTTTTTT. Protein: CSAPRAGENTWELFF.